This T cell receptor beta chain is from a study of monozygotic twins with inflammatory bowel disease. About this clonotype: Its antigen is unidentified.

General study points: The study found lower TCRbeta diversity (inverse Simpson) in IBD patients than in healthy co-twins. Support was lacking for any single strong IBD-associated signal or clonotype. Healthy twins shared more clonotypes with others than IBD patients, most markedly active ones.

Samples each yielded cDNA through eight separate reactions. TCRdb re-called the 5' RACE reads; every CDR3 protein appears as one record, without DNA. Its table records 400,000 to 500,000 distinct CDR3 sequences. Sequences were obtained from blood. The receptor was derived from a human donor with ulcerative colitis or Crohn's disease, or a healthy co-twin of an affected twin (not recorded which).

The CDR3 is CASSLAGLKNIQYF. The chain recombines TRBV7-2 with TRBJ2-4; TCRdb calls TRBD2, which cannot be checked without DNA. The germline gives CDR1 SGHTA, CDR2 FQGNSA. The CDR3 loop spans 14 amino acids.